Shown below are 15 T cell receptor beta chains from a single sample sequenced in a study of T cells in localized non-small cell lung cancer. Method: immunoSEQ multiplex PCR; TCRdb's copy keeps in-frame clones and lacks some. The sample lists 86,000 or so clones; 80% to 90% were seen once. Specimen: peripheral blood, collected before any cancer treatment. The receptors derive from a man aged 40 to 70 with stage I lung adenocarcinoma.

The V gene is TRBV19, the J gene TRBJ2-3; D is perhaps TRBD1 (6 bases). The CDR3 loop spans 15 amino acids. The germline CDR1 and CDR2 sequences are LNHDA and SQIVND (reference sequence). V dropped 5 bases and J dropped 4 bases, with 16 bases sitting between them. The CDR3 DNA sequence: TGTGCCAGTAGTCCCTACCACAGGGCCCCAGATACGCAGTATTTT. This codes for CASSPYHRAPDTQYF.

CDR3 nucleotide sequence: TGTGCCTGGTCCCGTTTGTGGAACACTGAAGCTTTCTTT. It is translated as CAWSRLWNTEAFF. The chain has TRBV30 and TRBJ1-1, with D unclear. Trimming removed 5 bases at V and 1 base at J, with 11 bases between. This CDR3 has 13 amino acids. Per germline, CDR1 GTSNPN and CDR2 SVGIG (reference sequence).

CDR3 nucleotides: TGTGCCAGCAGTTTAGGGGGGGCTTTCTCCTACGAGCAGTACTTC. This encodes CASSLGGAFSYEQYF. The chain uses TRBV28 and TRBJ2-7; a weak D match, TRBD2 (7 bases). The germline V gene has CDR1 MDHEN and CDR2 SYDVKM. The CDR3 is 15 residues long. Trimming removed 2 bases at V and 0 bases at J, with 11 bases between.

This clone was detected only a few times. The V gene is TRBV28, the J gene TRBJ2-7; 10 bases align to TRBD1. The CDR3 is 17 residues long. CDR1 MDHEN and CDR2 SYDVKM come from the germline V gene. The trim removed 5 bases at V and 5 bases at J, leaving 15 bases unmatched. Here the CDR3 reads CASSKGLRDRGFDEQYF. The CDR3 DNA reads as TGTGCCAGCAGTAAAGGACTCCGGGACAGGGGCTTCGACGAGCAGTACTTC.

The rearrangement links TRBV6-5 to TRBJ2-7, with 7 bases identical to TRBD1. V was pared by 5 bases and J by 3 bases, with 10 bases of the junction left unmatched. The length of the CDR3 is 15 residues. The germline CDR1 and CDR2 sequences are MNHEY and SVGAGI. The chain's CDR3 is CASSPLRTGYYEQYF. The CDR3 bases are TGTGCCAGCAGTCCCCTCCGGACAGGCTACTACGAGCAGTACTTC.

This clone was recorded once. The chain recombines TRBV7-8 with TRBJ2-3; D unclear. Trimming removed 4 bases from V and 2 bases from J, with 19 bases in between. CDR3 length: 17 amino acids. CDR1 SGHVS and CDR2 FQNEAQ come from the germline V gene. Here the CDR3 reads CASSSRPGSSSTDTQYF. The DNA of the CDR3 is TGTGCCAGCAGCTCCCGTCCCGGAAGTAGTTCCACAGATACGCAGTATTTT. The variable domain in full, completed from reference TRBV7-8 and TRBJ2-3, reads GAGVSQSPRYKVAKRGQDVALRCDPISGHVSLFWYQQALGQGPEFLTYFQNEAQLDKSGLPSDRFFAERPEGSVSTLKIQRTQQEDSAVYLCASSSRPGSSSTDTQYFGPGTRLTVL.

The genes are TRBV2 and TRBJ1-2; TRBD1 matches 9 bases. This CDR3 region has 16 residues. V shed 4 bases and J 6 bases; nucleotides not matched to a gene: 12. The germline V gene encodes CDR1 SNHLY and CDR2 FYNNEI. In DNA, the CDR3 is TGTGCCAGCAGTGGCTCGGGACAGGGAAGTCGGGATGGCTACACCTTC. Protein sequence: CASSGSGQGSRDGYTF.

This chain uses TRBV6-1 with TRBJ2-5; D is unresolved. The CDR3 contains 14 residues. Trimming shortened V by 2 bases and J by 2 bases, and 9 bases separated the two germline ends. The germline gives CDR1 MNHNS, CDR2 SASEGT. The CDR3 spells CASSEMAAQETQYF. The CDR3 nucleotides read TGTGCCAGCAGTGAAATGGCAGCACAAGAGACCCAGTACTTC.

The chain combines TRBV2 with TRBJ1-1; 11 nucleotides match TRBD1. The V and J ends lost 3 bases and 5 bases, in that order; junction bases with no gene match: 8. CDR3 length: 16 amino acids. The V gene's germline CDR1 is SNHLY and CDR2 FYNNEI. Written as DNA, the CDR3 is TGTGCCAGCAGTGAGGCATCCGGGACAGGGGGTACTGAAGCTTTCTTT. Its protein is CASSEASGTGGTEAFF.

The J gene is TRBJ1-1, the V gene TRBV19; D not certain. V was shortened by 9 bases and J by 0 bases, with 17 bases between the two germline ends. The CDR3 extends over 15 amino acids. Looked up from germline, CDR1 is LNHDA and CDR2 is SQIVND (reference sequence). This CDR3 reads CASQSDKIMNTEAFF. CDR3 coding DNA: TGTGCCAGCCAGTCGGATAAAATAATGAACACTGAAGCTTTCTTT.

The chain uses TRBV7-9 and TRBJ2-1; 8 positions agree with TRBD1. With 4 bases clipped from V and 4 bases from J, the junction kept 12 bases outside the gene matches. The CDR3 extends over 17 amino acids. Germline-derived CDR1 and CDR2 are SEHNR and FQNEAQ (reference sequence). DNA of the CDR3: TGTGCCAGCAGCTCGAGGGGGCAGGGGGCTGGGTACAATGAGCAGTTCTTC. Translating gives CASSSRGQGAGYNEQFF.

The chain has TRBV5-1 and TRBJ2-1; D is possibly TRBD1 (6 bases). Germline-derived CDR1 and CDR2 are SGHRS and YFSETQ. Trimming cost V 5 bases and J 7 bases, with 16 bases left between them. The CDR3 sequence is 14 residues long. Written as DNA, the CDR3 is TGCGCCAGCAGTGACCGGACAGCCGTAAATGAGCAGTTCTTC. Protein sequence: CASSDRTAVNEQFF. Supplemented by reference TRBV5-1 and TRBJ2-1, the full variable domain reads KAGVTQTPRYLIKTRGQQVTLSCSPISGHRSVSWYQQTPGQGLQFLFEYFSETQRNKGNFPGRFSGRQFSNSRSEMNVSTLELGDSALYLCASSDRTAVNEQFFGPGTRLTVL.

CDR3 sequence: CASSETGGTGELFF. DNA of the CDR3: TGTGCCAGCAGTGAAACAGGGGGGACCGGGGAGCTGTTTTTT. The V gene is TRBV2, the J gene TRBJ2-2, with 8 bases lining up with TRBD1. Germline V CDR1 and CDR2: SNHLY, FYNNEI. This CDR3 region has 14 residues. J was trimmed by 5 bases and V by 2 bases; bases with no gene match: 1.

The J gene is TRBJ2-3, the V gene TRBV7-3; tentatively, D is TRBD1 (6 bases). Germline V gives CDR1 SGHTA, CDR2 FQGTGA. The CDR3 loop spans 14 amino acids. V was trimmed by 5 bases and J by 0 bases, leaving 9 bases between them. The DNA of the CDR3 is TGTGCCAGCAGCGCGACAGGTAGCACAGATACGCAGTATTTT. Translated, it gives CASSATGSTDTQYF.

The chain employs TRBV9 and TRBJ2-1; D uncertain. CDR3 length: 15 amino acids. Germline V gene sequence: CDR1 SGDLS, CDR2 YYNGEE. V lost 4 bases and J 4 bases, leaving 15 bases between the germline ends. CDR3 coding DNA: TGTGCCAGCAGCCCTTTGATCAGCGCGTACAATGAGCAGTTCTTC. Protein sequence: CASSPLISAYNEQFF.